Listed here are 25 T cell receptor beta chains from one sample, sequenced in a study of shared clonotypes between healthy human individuals. Assay: immunoSEQ multiplex PCR; the TCRdb copy retains only in-frame clones and omits some. This table holds around 750,000 clones, around 72% found once. Sample: memory CD4+ T cells sorted from blood. Described subset: CD45RA-negative fraction. These receptors were collected from a woman in her twenties or thirties in good health.

The V gene is TRBV7-6, the J gene TRBJ2-1; D is ambiguous. Looked up from germline, CDR1 is SGHVS and CDR2 is FNYEAQ. The CDR3 is made up of 15 amino acids. V dropped 8 bases and J dropped 0 bases, with 14 bases sitting between them. CDR3 nucleotides: TGTGCCAGCGGATTTGGCGGTAGCTCCTACAATGAGCAGTTCTTC. Protein: CASGFGGSSYNEQFF.

This chain uses TRBV19 with TRBJ2-5; TRBD1 is a possible D gene (5 bases). The V and J ends lost 2 bases and 7 bases respectively, with 17 bases between them. The germline gives CDR1 LNHDA, CDR2 SQIVND (reference sequence). The CDR3 sequence is 15 residues long. CDR3 bases: TGTGCCAGTAGTATAAACGCCCGGACGCAGGGGACCCAGTACTTC. Translation gives CASSINARTQGTQYF.

The chain couples TRBV11-2 to TRBJ1-1; 8 nucleotides agree with TRBD1. With 6 bases clipped from V and 2 bases from J, the junction kept 14 bases outside the gene matches. Germline CDR1 SGHAT, CDR2 FQNNGV. The CDR3 length is 17 residues. The DNA of the CDR3 is TGTGCCAGCAGGCGACAGGGGTGGGGTAGAGGAAACACTGAAGCTTTCTTT. Translation gives CASRRQGWGRGNTEAFF. Full variable domain (missing parts from reference TRBV11-2 and TRBJ1-1): EAGVAQSPRYKIIEKRQSVAFWCNPISGHATLYWYQQILGQGPKLLIQFQNNGVVDDSQLPKDRFSAERLKGVDSTLKIQPAKLEDSAVYLCASRRQGWGRGNTEAFFGQGTRLTVV.

This clone was detected a few times. The chain carries TRBV27 and TRBJ2-3, with D possibly TRBD2 on 5 matching bases. The germline CDR1 and CDR2 sequences are MNHEY and SMNVEV (reference sequence). The CDR3 runs to 16 residues. With 5 bases removed from V and 0 bases from J, the gap between germline ends came to 15 bases. The CDR3 protein is CASSQWAGGSTDTQYF. Here the CDR3 DNA reads TGTGCCAGCAGTCAGTGGGCGGGCGGAAGCACAGATACGCAGTATTTT.

The V call is TRBV7-9, the J call TRBJ2-3, with 9 nucleotides matching TRBD2. Germline CDR1 SEHNR, CDR2 FQNEAQ (reference sequence). With 4 bases clipped from V and 5 bases from J, the junction kept 13 bases outside the gene matches. The CDR3 is 17 amino acids. For the CDR3, the DNA is TGTGCCAGCAGCTATCGGAGAGCGGGAGGAAATTTAGATACGCAGTATTTT. Its translation is CASSYRRAGGNLDTQYF.

Comment on this clone: Germline is not matched at one junction end, which may reflect a read error. The chain has TRBV7-9 and TRBJ2-1, with 9 bases lining up with TRBD2. The CDR3 runs 13 residues. Germline V CDR1 and CDR2: SEHNR, FQNEAQ (reference sequence). The CDR3 sequence: CASSLAGRPEQFF. The CDR3 DNA is TGTGCCAGCAGCCTAGCGGGACGGCCCGAGCAGTTCTTC.

The sample holds one count of this clone. CDR3 DNA sequence: TGTGCCAGCAGTACAGGGGGCGGAACAGATACGCAGTATTTT. Its translation is CASSTGGGTDTQYF. The chain combines TRBV2 with TRBJ2-3, with TRBD1 identical over 9 bases. The CDR3 loop spans 14 amino acids. Germline lookup yields CDR1 SNHLY and CDR2 FYNNEI. V was clipped by 5 bases and J by 3 bases; unmatched bases: 3.

The chain joins TRBV19 to TRBJ2-7; TRBD2 matches at 7 bases. The CDR3 spans 15 residues. After removal of 3 bases from V and 7 bases from J, the junction contained 12 bases not matched to a gene. From germline, CDR1 is LNHDA and CDR2 SQIVND (reference sequence). The CDR3 loop reads CASSIWGGARTEQYF. The CDR3 nucleotides are TGTGCCAGTAGTATCTGGGGAGGGGCACGAACGGAGCAGTACTTC. The variable domain in full, with the rest retrieved from reference TRBV19 and TRBJ2-7, is DGGITQSPKYLFRKEGQNVTLSCEQNLNHDAMYWYRQDPGQGLRLIYYSQIVNDFQKGDIAEGYSVSREKKESFPLTVTSAQKNPTAFYLCASSIWGGARTEQYFGPGTRLTVT.

The chain uses TRBV6-1 and TRBJ1-1, with a tentative D call TRBD1 (5 bases). The CDR3 loop spans 13 amino acids. Trimming took off 2 bases at V and 9 bases at J, with 13 bases between the two ends. CDR1 is MNHNS and CDR2 is SASEGT in the germline V gene. Here the CDR3 DNA reads TGTGCCAGCAGTGAACTTACAGGAGTACAAGCTTTCTTT. Amino acid sequence: CASSELTGVQAFF.

This clone was observed once. This rearrangement joins TRBV6-5 to TRBJ1-4; no clear D. The V gene lost 1 base and the J gene lost 3 bases, with 9 bases spanning the gap. The germline V gene has CDR1 MNHEY and CDR2 SVGAGI. The CDR3 is made up of 15 amino acids. The CDR3 region is CASSYLTSPNEKLFF. CDR3 nucleotides: TGTGCCAGCAGTTACTTGACCTCCCCTAATGAAAAACTGTTTTTT.

The chain links TRBV18 to TRBJ2-5; D call uncertain. The CDR3 runs to 14 residues. V lost 0 bases to trimming and J lost 2 bases, with 7 bases between them. Germline CDR1 reads KGHSH; CDR2 reads LQKENI. CDR3 region: CASSPPNGQETQYF. The CDR3 DNA sequence: TGTGCCAGCTCACCACCGAACGGTCAAGAGACCCAGTACTTC. Together with reference TRBV18 and TRBJ2-5, the CDR3 gives the full variable domain: NAGVMQNPRHLVRRRGQEARLRCSPMKGHSHVYWYRQLPEEGLKFMVYLQKENIIDESGMPKERFSAEFPKEGPSILRIQQVVRGDSAAYFCASSPPNGQETQYFGPGTRLLVL.

The rearrangement uses TRBV11-2 and TRBJ2-7; 9 positions agree with TRBD2. The germline gives CDR1 SGHAT, CDR2 FQNNGV. The V segment lost 1 base and the J segment 7 bases; nucleotides outside the gene matches: 8. The CDR3 totals 15 residues. The CDR3 bases are TGTGCCAGCAGCTTAGTGGCGGGAGGGCCCCTGGAGCAGTACTTC. Encoded protein: CASSLVAGGPLEQYF.

The table lists this clone with a few counts. The chain recombines TRBV5-1 with TRBJ2-7, with TRBD1 matching over 8 bases. The CDR3 length is 16 residues. The J segment lost 2 bases and the V segment lost 4 bases, leaving 11 bases of the junction unmatched. The germline V gene encodes CDR1 SGHRS and CDR2 YFSETQ. CDR3 region: CASSPGQGDATYEQYF. Written as DNA, the CDR3 is TGCGCCAGCAGCCCAGGACAGGGCGACGCTACCTACGAGCAGTACTTC.

This chain links TRBV30 with TRBJ2-1; 7 positions agree with TRBD2. The CDR3 totals 13 residues. J lost 8 bases, V lost 4 bases, and 8 bases had no gene match. Germline CDR1 and CDR2: GTSNPN and SVGIG (reference sequence). CDR3 DNA: TGTGCCTGGAATGGCGGGAGTAGCTATGAGCAGTTCTTC. Amino acids: CAWNGGSSYEQFF. The full variable domain, rest sourced from reference TRBV30 and TRBJ2-1, is SQTIHQWPATLVQPVGSPLSLECTVEGTSNPNLYWYRQAAGRGLQLLFYSVGIGQISSEVPQNLSASRPQDRQFILSSKKLLLSDSGFYLCAWNGGSSYEQFFGPGTRLTVL.

V is TRBV19 and J is TRBJ1-3; 7 nucleotides agree with TRBD1. CDR3 length: 15 amino acids. V was pared by 7 bases and J by 0 bases, with 6 bases of the junction left unmatched. The V gene's germline CDR1 is LNHDA and CDR2 SQIVND (reference sequence). In DNA, the CDR3 is TGTGCCAGTAAGGGACAGCCCAACTCTGGAAACACCATATATTTT. It specifies CASKGQPNSGNTIYF.

A word on this clone: Additional DNA sequences in this sample encode the identical CDR3. This chain connects TRBV5-1 to TRBJ2-5; D possibly corresponds to TRBD2 (5 bases). Germline V gives CDR1 SGHRS, CDR2 YFSETQ. Deletions cut 0 bases from V and 4 bases from J, with 16 bases between. This CDR3 region has 16 residues. CDR3 nucleotides: TGCGCCAGCAGCTTGGGGACGTCTCGGGGTAGAGAGACCCAGTACTTC. Translation gives CASSLGTSRGRETQYF.

The gene calls are TRBV28 and TRBJ2-7; D gene uncertain. From germline, CDR1 is MDHEN and CDR2 SYDVKM. V lost 3 bases, J lost 3 bases, and 12 bases lay in between. This CDR3 is built from 14 residues. CDR3 region: CASSFPSVSYEQYF. The CDR3 DNA is TGTGCCAGCAGTTTCCCCAGCGTTAGCTACGAGCAGTACTTC.

V and J are TRBV5-1 and TRBJ1-3, with 8 nucleotides matching TRBD1. The CDR3 runs to 16 residues. The germline gives CDR1 SGHRS, CDR2 YFSETQ. V shed 7 bases, J shed 4 bases, and the junction held 13 bases outside the gene matches. CDR3 DNA sequence: TGCGCCAGCGCCCTAACGGCAAGGGACAGGGGAAACACCATATATTTT. Translation gives CASALTARDRGNTIYF.

Here the CDR3 DNA reads TGTGCCAGCAGTTTGCCCCCGGAGGAAAAACTGTTTTTT. Translating it yields CASSLPPEEKLFF. The gene calls are TRBV28 and TRBJ1-4, with no clear D. The V end lost 3 bases, the J end lost 8 bases, and 10 bases lay between the germline ends. The CDR3 loop spans 13 amino acids. CDR1 and CDR2 (germline): MDHEN, SYDVKM.

This sequence joins TRBV5-1 and TRBJ2-5; 14 bases are a match to TRBD2. The germline V gene has CDR1 SGHRS and CDR2 YFSETQ. The CDR3 is 16 residues long. V shed 6 bases, J shed 5 bases, and the junction held 9 bases outside the gene matches. The CDR3 DNA reads TGCGCCAGCAAGGGACTAGCGGGAGCGGGGTCGGAGACCCAGTACTTC. Encoded protein: CASKGLAGAGSETQYF.

This clone was recorded a few times. V is TRBV9 and J is TRBJ2-1; 11 bases align to TRBD2. The V segment lost 4 bases and the J segment 6 bases; nucleotides outside the gene matches: 6. This CDR3 spans 15 amino acids. In germline, CDR1 is SGDLS, CDR2 YYNGEE. The CDR3 region is CASSPSGTSGNEQFF. The CDR3 DNA reads TGTGCCAGCAGCCCCTCCGGGACTAGCGGCAATGAGCAGTTCTTC.

The CDR3 sequence is CASSLWGTGGSNQETQYF. In DNA form, the CDR3 reads TGTGCCAGCAGTTTATGGGGGACTGGGGGTTCCAACCAAGAGACCCAGTACTTC. The V call is TRBV28, the J call TRBJ2-5; D perhaps matches TRBD2 (6 bases). V lost 0 bases and J lost 0, with 17 bases in between. The CDR3 is 18 residues long. Germline V gene sequence: CDR1 MDHEN, CDR2 SYDVKM.

This clone was observed a few times. The rearrangement uses TRBV11-2 and TRBJ1-3; D is uncertain. This CDR3 is 14 amino acids long. Germline V lookup: CDR1 SGHAT, CDR2 FQNNGV. V lost 5 bases, J lost 2 bases, and 10 bases lay in between. The CDR3 sequence is CASSAVVTGNTIYF. The CDR3 DNA reads TGTGCCAGCAGCGCCGTGGTCACTGGAAACACCATATATTTT.

The rearrangement uses TRBV2 and TRBJ2-3; no firm D call. The V gene lost 7 bases and the J gene lost 0 bases, with 11 bases spanning the gap. CDR3 length: 14 residues. From germline, CDR1 is SNHLY and CDR2 FYNNEI. The CDR3 nucleotides are TGTGCCAGCAAAGGAGCAATTAGCACAGATACGCAGTATTTT. It yields the protein CASKGAISTDTQYF.

CDR3 bases: TGTGCCAGCCGGCCGGTCTCTGGAAACACCATATATTTT. Residues: CASRPVSGNTIYF. The chain combines TRBV9 with TRBJ1-3; D is unresolved. Per the germline V gene, CDR1 is SGDLS and CDR2 is YYNGEE. V was pared by 7 bases and J by 0 bases, with 8 bases between. The CDR3 runs 13 residues.